The 27 T cell receptor beta chains below were found in one sample sequenced in a study of blood T cell repertoires in COVID-19. Produced via immunoSEQ multiplex PCR; TCRdb's table is partial and in-frame only. This repertoire shows roughly 16,000 clones, roughly four fifths found once; its top ten account for approximately 20%. The specimen sequenced was peripheral blood. Receptor source: an elderly man with active COVID-19.

The chain recombines TRBV5-1 with TRBJ2-7; a weak D match, TRBD1 (7 bases). Germline V gene sequence: CDR1 SGHRS, CDR2 YFSETQ. The CDR3 runs to 15 residues. V was cut by 0 bases and J by 3 bases, with 13 bases left in between. CDR3 in DNA: TGCGCCAGCAGCTTGGTGGAGGGGGCTGTCTACGAGCAGTACTTC. Encoded protein: CASSLVEGAVYEQYF. Full variable domain (remainder filled in from reference TRBV5-1 and TRBJ2-7): KAGVTQTPRYLIKTRGQQVTLSCSPISGHRSVSWYQQTPGQGLQFLFEYFSETQRNKGNFPGRFSGRQFSNSRSEMNVSTLELGDSALYLCASSLVEGAVYEQYFGPGTRLTVT.

The V and J genes are TRBV7-9 and TRBJ2-1; the D is unclear. Trimming pared 0 bases from V and 7 bases from J, leaving 10 bases between. Germline assignment: CDR1 SEHNR and CDR2 FQNEAQ (reference sequence). This CDR3 is 14 amino acids long. CDR3 in DNA: TGTGCCAGCAGCTTAGCCCACCGACAAAATGAGCAGTTCTTC. It codes for CASSLAHRQNEQFF.

This sequence joins TRBV6-7 and TRBJ1-4; a weak D match, TRBD1 (5 bases). TRBV6-7 is assigned to the ORF class and has an uncertain function. The CDR3 totals 14 residues. V lost 5 bases and J 3 bases, leaving 10 bases between the germline ends. CDR3 sequence reads: CASSRTSPNEKLFF. CDR3 DNA sequence: TGTGCCAGCAGTCGGACAAGTCCTAATGAAAAACTGTTTTTT.

The chain carries TRBV5-4 and TRBJ1-4; the match to TRBD1 covers 7 bases. V was clipped by 0 bases and J by 8 bases; unmatched bases: 7. The CDR3 runs 15 residues. Per germline, CDR1 SGHNT and CDR2 YYREEE (reference sequence). CDR3 nucleotides: TGTGCCAGCAGCTTGGATGCAGGGGGTTGGGAAAAACTGTTTTTT. Its protein is CASSLDAGGWEKLFF.

This sequence joins TRBV5-1 and TRBJ2-2; possibly TRBD2 for D (5 bases). Germline-derived CDR1 and CDR2 are SGHRS and YFSETQ. V was trimmed by 1 base and J by 13 bases, leaving 38 bases between them. The CDR3 sequence is 21 residues long. This chain's CDR3 is CASSLIKVSEGSSMPPPRLFF. The CDR3 DNA sequence: TGCGCCAGCAGCTTGATAAAGGTGTCCGAGGGATCTAGCATGCCCCCACCGAGGCTGTTTTTT.

The rearrangement joins TRBV6-5 to TRBJ2-1, with 7 bases aligning to TRBD2. J gave up 0 bases and V 6 bases, and 2 bases lay outside the gene matches. The germline gives CDR1 MNHEY, CDR2 SVGAGI. The CDR3 covers 14 residues. The CDR3 coding sequence is TGTGCCAGCAGCACTAGCGACTCCTACAATGAGCAGTTCTTC. Translation gives CASSTSDSYNEQFF.

This chain links TRBV6-5 with TRBJ2-5; D may be TRBD1 (6 bases). The CDR3 consists of 14 residues. Trimming shortened V by 10 bases and J by 0 bases, and 15 bases separated the two germline ends. The V gene's germline CDR1 is MNHEY and CDR2 SVGAGI. The CDR3 DNA sequence: TGTGCCACCCTCGGACAGACGTACCAAGAGACCCAGTACTTC. Its translation: CATLGQTYQETQYF.

This chain connects TRBV2 to TRBJ2-1, with D perhaps TRBD2 (5 bases). The length of the CDR3 is 14 residues. Germline loops: CDR1 SNHLY, CDR2 FYNNEI. V dropped 0 bases and J dropped 10 bases, with 13 bases sitting between them. The CDR3 DNA sequence: TGTGCCAGCAGTGAAGCGCCCCTAGCCCCAGAGCAGTTCTTC. This codes for CASSEAPLAPEQFF.

The V and J genes are TRBV9 and TRBJ2-5; maybe TRBD1 (6 bases). V was shortened by 4 bases and J by 4 bases, with 14 bases between the two germline ends. Germline V gives CDR1 SGDLS, CDR2 YYNGEE. This CDR3 region has 14 residues. The DNA of the CDR3 is TGTGCCAGCAGCTCCGTTGGGGGCGGAGAGACCCAGTACTTC. Its protein is CASSSVGGGETQYF.

The CDR3 loop is CASSIRTGEGEQYF. CDR3 bases: TGTGCCAGTAGTATTAGGACAGGGGAGGGCGAGCAGTACTTC. The chain employs TRBV19 and TRBJ2-7, with 9 bases aligning to TRBD1. Germline CDR1 reads LNHDA; CDR2 reads SQIVND (reference sequence). This CDR3 has 14 amino acids. The J segment lost 6 bases and the V segment lost 3 bases, leaving 6 bases of the junction unmatched.

The chain couples TRBV7-2 to TRBJ2-7; 8 bases line up with TRBD1. The V gene end was trimmed by 4 bases and the J gene end by 3 bases; junction bases not matched to a gene: 11. There are 16 residues in the CDR3. From germline, CDR1 is SGHTA and CDR2 FQGNSA. The CDR3 spells CASSSADRAPLYEQYF. The CDR3, as DNA: TGTGCCAGCAGCTCCGCGGACAGGGCTCCCCTCTACGAGCAGTACTTC.

CDR3: CASRDTNSPLHF. Here the CDR3 DNA reads TGTGCCAGTCGGGACACAAATTCACCCCTCCACTTT. The chain employs TRBV19 and TRBJ1-6; weak D call: TRBD1 (6 bases). CDR3 length equals 12 residues. Trimming shortened V by 8 bases and J by 7 bases, and 9 bases separated the two germline ends. Germline-derived CDR1 and CDR2 are LNHDA and SQIVND (reference sequence). Complete variable domain (other parts from reference TRBV19 and TRBJ1-6): DGGITQSPKYLFRKEGQNVTLSCEQNLNHDAMYWYRQDPGQGLRLIYYSQIVNDFQKGDIAEGYSVSREKKESFPLTVTSAQKNPTAFYLCASRDTNSPLHFGNGTRLTVT.

V usage is TRBV5-1 and J usage is TRBJ2-5, with 9 bases aligning to TRBD1. This CDR3 has 15 amino acids. Looked up from germline, CDR1 is SGHRS and CDR2 is YFSETQ. V was pared by 3 bases and J by 3 bases, with 6 bases of the junction left unmatched. The CDR3 loop reads CASSSQGATKETQYF. In nucleotides, the CDR3 is TGCGCCAGCAGCTCACAGGGGGCTACGAAAGAGACCCAGTACTTC.

This chain joins TRBV2 and TRBJ2-2, with 9 nucleotides matching TRBD1. CDR1 is SNHLY and CDR2 is FYNNEI in the germline V gene. J lost 7 bases, V lost 7 bases, and 10 bases had no gene match. The CDR3 extends over 15 amino acids. CDR3 loop: CASTLRTGGGGELFF. CDR3 in DNA: TGTGCCAGCACCTTAAGAACAGGGGGCGGCGGGGAGCTGTTTTTT.

This chain joins TRBV6-5 and TRBJ2-1; tentative D call: TRBD2 (5 bases). Germline-derived CDR1 and CDR2 are MNHEY and SVGAGI. The CDR3 loop spans 15 amino acids. V lost 2 bases, J lost 0 bases, and 8 bases lay in between. DNA of the CDR3: TGTGCCAGCAGTTACGGAGCGGCCTCCTACAATGAGCAGTTCTTC. This codes for CASSYGAASYNEQFF.

This rearrangement joins TRBV19 to TRBJ2-1, with TRBD2 matching 10 bases. The CDR3 totals 15 residues. Germline V gene sequence: CDR1 LNHDA, CDR2 SQIVND (reference sequence). V gave up 3 bases and J gave up 7 bases; unmatched junction bases: 6. In DNA form, the CDR3 reads TGTGCCAGTAGTATCGCTAGCGGGAGTTGGAATGAGCAGTTCTTC. This encodes CASSIASGSWNEQFF.

The chain combines TRBV7-9 with TRBJ2-1; 15 bases match TRBD2. Germline CDR1 and CDR2: SEHNR and FQNEAQ (reference sequence). Losses at the gene ends were 5 bases for V and 8 bases for J; bases not matched to a gene: 13. This CDR3 comprises 18 residues. CDR3 DNA: TGTGCCAGCAGCCTTTCCCCGGGACTAGCGGGAGGTAGGGATGAGCAGTTCTTC. Translating gives CASSLSPGLAGGRDEQFF.

This chain connects TRBV27 to TRBJ2-1; TRBD2 agrees at 13 bases. The CDR3 loop spans 17 amino acids. Germline loops: CDR1 MNHEY, CDR2 SMNVEV (reference sequence). V gave up 5 bases and J gave up 9 bases; unmatched junction bases: 13. CDR3 protein: CASSRKGLAGDFGEQFF. The CDR3, as DNA: TGTGCCAGCAGTAGAAAAGGACTAGCGGGAGACTTCGGTGAGCAGTTCTTC.

This clone showed up just a few times. The chain links TRBV5-6 to TRBJ2-6; weak D call: TRBD2 (5 bases). The germline V gene has CDR1 SGHDT and CDR2 YYEEEE. V lost 2 bases and J 0 bases, leaving 15 bases between the germline ends. The CDR3 spans 18 residues. The CDR3 protein is CASSFDRGIPSGANVLTF. The CDR3 nucleotides are TGTGCCAGCAGCTTTGATCGGGGAATACCCTCTGGGGCCAACGTCCTGACTTTC.

The chain is built from TRBV19 and TRBJ2-1; 8 nucleotides line up with TRBD2. In germline, CDR1 is LNHDA, CDR2 SQIVND (reference sequence). This CDR3 is 16 amino acids long. J was trimmed by 0 bases and V by 6 bases; bases with no gene match: 7. The CDR3 sequence: CASRVSGASSYNEQFF. In DNA, the CDR3 is TGTGCCAGTAGGGTTAGCGGGGCCAGCTCCTACAATGAGCAGTTCTTC.

The chain uses TRBV5-1 and TRBJ1-6; tentative D call: TRBD1 (6 bases). The CDR3 covers 14 residues. CDR1 SGHRS and CDR2 YFSETQ come from the germline V gene. Trimming stripped 0 bases from V and 9 bases from J, with 10 bases between. The CDR3 loop is CASSLEQGSSPLHF. DNA for the CDR3: TGCGCCAGCAGCTTGGAACAGGGAAGTTCACCCCTCCACTTT. The entire variable domain, with the rest obtained from reference TRBV5-1 and TRBJ1-6, is as follows: KAGVTQTPRYLIKTRGQQVTLSCSPISGHRSVSWYQQTPGQGLQFLFEYFSETQRNKGNFPGRFSGRQFSNSRSEMNVSTLELGDSALYLCASSLEQGSSPLHFGNGTRLTVT.

The CDR3 DNA reads TGTGCCAGCAGCAAAGGTAGGGCAGGGCTCGAAGATTTGCGCTCCTACGAGCAGTACTTC. It yields the protein CASSKGRAGLEDLRSYEQYF. The chain combines TRBV21-1 with TRBJ2-7; the tabulated D call, TRBD1, remains unverified against the DNA. TRBV21-1 is a pseudogene locus. The CDR3 spans 20 residues.

This clone was seen more than once but under ten times. The gene calls are TRBV28 and TRBJ2-7; 8 bases map to TRBD2. V shed 6 bases and J 8 bases; nucleotides not matched to a gene: 6. CDR1 is MDHEN, CDR2 SYDVKM, per germline. The CDR3 is 12 residues long. The CDR3 DNA is TGTGCCAGCAGAACGGGACTAGAAAAGCAGTACTTC. Its translation is CASRTGLEKQYF.

The V gene is TRBV14, the J gene TRBJ2-5; TRBD1 agrees at 8 bases. V shed 1 base and J 5 bases; nucleotides not matched to a gene: 6. The V gene's germline CDR1 is SGHDN and CDR2 FVKESK. The CDR3 has 15 amino acids. The CDR3 DNA follows: TGTGCCAGCAGCCAAGCTGGACAGGGAAGGGAGACCCAGTACTTC. Protein: CASSQAGQGRETQYF. Based on the CDR3 plus reference TRBV14 and TRBJ2-5, the full variable domain is EAGVTQFPSHSVIEKGQTVTLRCDPISGHDNLYWYRRVMGKEIKFLLHFVKESKQDESGMPNNRFLAERTGGTYSTLKVQPAELEDSGVYFCASSQAGQGRETQYFGPGTRLLVL.

The chain employs TRBV5-4 and TRBJ2-5; TRBD1 aligns across 7 bases. CDR3 length equals 17 residues. The trim removed 0 bases at V and 2 bases at J, leaving 10 bases unmatched. Germline V gene lookup returns CDR1 SGHNT and CDR2 YYREEE (reference sequence). The CDR3 DNA reads TGTGCCAGCAGCTTGGTGGGGGACAGCCTCGGGCAAGAGACCCAGTACTTC. Amino acid sequence: CASSLVGDSLGQETQYF.

The J gene is TRBJ2-7, the V gene TRBV6-1; TRBD1 agrees at 8 bases. V shed 1 base, J shed 5 bases, and the junction held 13 bases outside the gene matches. This CDR3 spans 17 amino acids. From germline, CDR1 is MNHNS and CDR2 SASEGT. CDR3 sequence reads: CASSEERWGRGLDEQYF. CDR3 bases: TGTGCCAGCAGTGAAGAACGTTGGGGCAGGGGGCTGGACGAGCAGTACTTC.

V usage is TRBV2 and J usage is TRBJ1-5, with a possible D match to TRBD1 (6 bases). Per the germline V gene, CDR1 is SNHLY and CDR2 is FYNNEI. The CDR3 covers 15 residues. V was trimmed by 0 bases and J by 2 bases, leaving 8 bases between them. The CDR3 region is CASSEAQGGNQPQHF. CDR3 in DNA: TGTGCCAGCAGTGAAGCACAGGGCGGCAATCAGCCCCAGCATTTT.